What follows describes a single T cell receptor (beta chain). Its antigen is still unknown. This entry belongs to a study of T cell repertoires in cytomegalovirus infection. Each CDR3 protein is one row after TCRdb ran MiXCR on the reads. The sample includes about 340,000 distinct CDR3 sequences, almost 30% of them seen just once. Germline CDR1 reads MDHEN; CDR2 reads SYDVKM. CDR3 length: 15 residues. V was clipped by 2 bases and J by 3 bases, with 13 bases between them. The sequence was collected from a human donor in good health (CMV status not recorded). Some clones in this sample may be carry-over from other donors' samples. V is TRBV28 and J is TRBJ1-2; possible D gene TRBD1, 6 bases. Sequences were derived from cultured PBMCs, sampled from culture after CMV antigen stimulation. The CDR3 DNA reads TGTGCCAGCAGTTTAGTCAGGGGTCGATACTATGGCTACACCTTC. Amino acid sequence: CASSLVRGRYYGYTF.